The entry below describes one T cell receptor (beta chain). Trimming removed 7 bases from V and 3 bases from J, with 15 bases in between. This CDR3 contains 14 residues. Germline values: CDR1 LNHDA, CDR2 SQIVND (reference sequence). The data were taken from a study of T cell changes during pregnancy in multiple sclerosis. The repertoire was sequenced with immunoSEQ multiplex PCR; TCRdb's copy has only in-frame clones and lacks some. The sample shows some 100,000 clones, 94% of them seen only once. This TCR was recovered from a female donor with multiple sclerosis, enrolled in a pregnancy study. J is TRBJ1-2 and V is TRBV19; D is unresolved. This specimen consisted of peripheral blood, obtained before pregnancy. The chain's CDR3 is CASKKLSGDYGYTF. The DNA for the CDR3 is TGTGCCAGTAAGAAGTTGTCCGGGGACTATGGCTACACCTTC.